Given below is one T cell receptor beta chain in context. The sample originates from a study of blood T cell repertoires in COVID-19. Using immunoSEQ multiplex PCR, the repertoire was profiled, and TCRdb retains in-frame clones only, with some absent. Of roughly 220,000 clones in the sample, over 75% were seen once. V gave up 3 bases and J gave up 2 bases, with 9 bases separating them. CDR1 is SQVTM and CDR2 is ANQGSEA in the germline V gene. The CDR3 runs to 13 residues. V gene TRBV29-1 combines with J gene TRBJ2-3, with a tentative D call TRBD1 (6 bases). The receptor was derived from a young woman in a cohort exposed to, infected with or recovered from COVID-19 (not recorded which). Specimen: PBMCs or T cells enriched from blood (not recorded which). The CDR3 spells CSVEHRDTDTQYF. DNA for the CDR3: TGCAGCGTTGAGCACAGGGACACAGATACGCAGTATTTT.